This T cell receptor (beta chain) was obtained from a study of cytomegalovirus exposure and HLA in healthy donors. 60 Vbeta and 13 Jbeta primers were used in PCR. This table comes from immunoSEQ multiplex PCR, and its TCRdb copy is limited to in-frame clones, with some not included. Here the sample spans 160,000 or so clones, more than 60% being singletons. The CDR3 loop spans 15 amino acids. V dropped 4 bases and J dropped 1; count of bases not matched to a gene: 6. Per the germline V gene, CDR1 is SGHRS and CDR2 is YFSETQ. As for this clone: Its antigen is unidentified.

Study-level findings and limits: A cluster of highly shared sequence variants was likely a sequencing artifact. In vitro, a few CMV-associated chains proved specific for CMV antigens.

This chain links TRBV5-1 with TRBJ2-7; 9 bases match TRBD2. The TCR was taken from a woman in her 30s in good health and CMV-seronegative. The material sequenced was PBMCs. The CDR3 sequence is CASSLSGGRSYEQYF. CDR3 sequence (DNA): TGCGCCAGCAGCCTTAGCGGGGGAAGGTCCTACGAGCAGTACTTC.